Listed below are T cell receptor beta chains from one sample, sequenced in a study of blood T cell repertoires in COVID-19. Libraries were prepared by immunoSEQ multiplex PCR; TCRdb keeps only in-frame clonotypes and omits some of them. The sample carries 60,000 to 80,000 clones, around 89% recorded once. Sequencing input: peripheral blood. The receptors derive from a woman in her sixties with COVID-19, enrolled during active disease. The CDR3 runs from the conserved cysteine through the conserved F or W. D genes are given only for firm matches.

TGTGCCAGCAGCTCTCCTTCGGGGGAGCAGTACTTC CASSSPSGEQYF TRBV11-3 - TRBJ2-7
TGTGCCAGCAGCCGGGACAGGGGAGTCGAGCAGTACTTC CASSRDRGVEQYF TRBV4-2 TRBD1 TRBJ2-7
TGTGCCAGTGCCTCACCTACGTCGCCCCAGCATTTT CASASPTSPQHF TRBV19 - TRBJ1-5
TGTGCCAGCAGCTTAAACGCGGGGGGGAACACCGGGGAGCTGTTTTTT CASSLNAGGNTGELFF TRBV7-8 TRBD2 TRBJ2-2
TGTGCCAGCAGCTCAGACGCGGGAGGGGGTAAGTTCTTC CASSSDAGGGKFF TRBV7-2 TRBD2 TRBJ2-1
TGTGCCAGCAGGGGGACAGAGCGTGGCTACACCTTC CASRGTERGYTF TRBV2 TRBD1 TRBJ1-2
TGTGCCAGCTCCCAGACCTACGAGCAGTACTTC CASSQTYEQYF TRBV6-5 - TRBJ2-7
TGTGCCAGCAGCTTAGGTATATTGGTCGACATCTATGGCTACACCTTC CASSLGILVDIYGYTF TRBV7-9 - TRBJ1-2
TGTGCCAGCAGCTTCACAGGGGACACTGAAGCTTTCTTT CASSFTGDTEAFF TRBV7-9 TRBD1 TRBJ1-1
TGTGCCAGCAGCTTGGCGGGAGCAATCGGGGAGCTGTTTTTT CASSLAGAIGELFF TRBV7-9 TRBD2 TRBJ2-2